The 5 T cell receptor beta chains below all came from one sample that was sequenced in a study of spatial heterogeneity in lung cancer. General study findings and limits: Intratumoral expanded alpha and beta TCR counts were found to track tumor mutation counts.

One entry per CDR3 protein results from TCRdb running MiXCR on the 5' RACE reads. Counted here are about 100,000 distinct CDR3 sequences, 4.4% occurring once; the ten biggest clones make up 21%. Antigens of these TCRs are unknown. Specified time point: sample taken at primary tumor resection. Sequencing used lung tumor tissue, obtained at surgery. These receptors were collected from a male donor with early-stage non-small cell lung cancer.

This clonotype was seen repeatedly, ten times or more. The CDR3: CASNRGTSAFKETQYF. The CDR3 DNA reads as TGCGCCAGCAACCGCGGGACTAGCGCTTTTAAAGAGACCCAGTACTTC. V gene TRBV5-1 combines with J gene TRBJ2-5; 10 bases match TRBD2. The CDR3 spans 16 residues. J was trimmed by 3 bases and V by 6 bases; bases with no gene match: 11. The germline gives CDR1 SGHRS, CDR2 YFSETQ.

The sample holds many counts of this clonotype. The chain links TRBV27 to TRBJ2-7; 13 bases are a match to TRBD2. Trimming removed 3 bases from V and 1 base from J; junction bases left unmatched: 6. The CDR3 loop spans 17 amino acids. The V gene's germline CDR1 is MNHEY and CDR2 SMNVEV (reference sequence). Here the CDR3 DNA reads TGTGCCAGCAGTTTGAGACTAGCGGGAGGACGGTCCTACGAGCAGTACTTC. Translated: CASSLRLAGGRSYEQYF.

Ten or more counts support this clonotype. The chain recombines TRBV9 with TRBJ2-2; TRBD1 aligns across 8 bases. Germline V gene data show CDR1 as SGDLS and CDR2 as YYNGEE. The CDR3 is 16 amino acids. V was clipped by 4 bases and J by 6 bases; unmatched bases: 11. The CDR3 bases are TGTGCCAGCAGCCCTCCAGGGGGCGGCTTAGCCGGGGAGCTGTTTTTT. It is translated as CASSPPGGGLAGELFF.

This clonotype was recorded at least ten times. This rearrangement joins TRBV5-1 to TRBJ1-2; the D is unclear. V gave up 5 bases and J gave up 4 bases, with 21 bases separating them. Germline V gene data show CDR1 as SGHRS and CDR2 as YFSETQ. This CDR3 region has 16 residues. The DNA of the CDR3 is TGCGCCAGCAGACCTACGACGGCTAGGGCGGGCTATGGCTACACCTTC. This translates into CASRPTTARAGYGYTF.

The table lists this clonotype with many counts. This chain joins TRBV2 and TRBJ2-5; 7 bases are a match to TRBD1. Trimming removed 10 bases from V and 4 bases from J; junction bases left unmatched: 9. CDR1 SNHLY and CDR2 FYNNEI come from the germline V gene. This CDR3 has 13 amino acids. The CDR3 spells CATQGGLLETQYF. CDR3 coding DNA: TGTGCCACACAAGGGGGCTTATTAGAGACCCAGTACTTC.